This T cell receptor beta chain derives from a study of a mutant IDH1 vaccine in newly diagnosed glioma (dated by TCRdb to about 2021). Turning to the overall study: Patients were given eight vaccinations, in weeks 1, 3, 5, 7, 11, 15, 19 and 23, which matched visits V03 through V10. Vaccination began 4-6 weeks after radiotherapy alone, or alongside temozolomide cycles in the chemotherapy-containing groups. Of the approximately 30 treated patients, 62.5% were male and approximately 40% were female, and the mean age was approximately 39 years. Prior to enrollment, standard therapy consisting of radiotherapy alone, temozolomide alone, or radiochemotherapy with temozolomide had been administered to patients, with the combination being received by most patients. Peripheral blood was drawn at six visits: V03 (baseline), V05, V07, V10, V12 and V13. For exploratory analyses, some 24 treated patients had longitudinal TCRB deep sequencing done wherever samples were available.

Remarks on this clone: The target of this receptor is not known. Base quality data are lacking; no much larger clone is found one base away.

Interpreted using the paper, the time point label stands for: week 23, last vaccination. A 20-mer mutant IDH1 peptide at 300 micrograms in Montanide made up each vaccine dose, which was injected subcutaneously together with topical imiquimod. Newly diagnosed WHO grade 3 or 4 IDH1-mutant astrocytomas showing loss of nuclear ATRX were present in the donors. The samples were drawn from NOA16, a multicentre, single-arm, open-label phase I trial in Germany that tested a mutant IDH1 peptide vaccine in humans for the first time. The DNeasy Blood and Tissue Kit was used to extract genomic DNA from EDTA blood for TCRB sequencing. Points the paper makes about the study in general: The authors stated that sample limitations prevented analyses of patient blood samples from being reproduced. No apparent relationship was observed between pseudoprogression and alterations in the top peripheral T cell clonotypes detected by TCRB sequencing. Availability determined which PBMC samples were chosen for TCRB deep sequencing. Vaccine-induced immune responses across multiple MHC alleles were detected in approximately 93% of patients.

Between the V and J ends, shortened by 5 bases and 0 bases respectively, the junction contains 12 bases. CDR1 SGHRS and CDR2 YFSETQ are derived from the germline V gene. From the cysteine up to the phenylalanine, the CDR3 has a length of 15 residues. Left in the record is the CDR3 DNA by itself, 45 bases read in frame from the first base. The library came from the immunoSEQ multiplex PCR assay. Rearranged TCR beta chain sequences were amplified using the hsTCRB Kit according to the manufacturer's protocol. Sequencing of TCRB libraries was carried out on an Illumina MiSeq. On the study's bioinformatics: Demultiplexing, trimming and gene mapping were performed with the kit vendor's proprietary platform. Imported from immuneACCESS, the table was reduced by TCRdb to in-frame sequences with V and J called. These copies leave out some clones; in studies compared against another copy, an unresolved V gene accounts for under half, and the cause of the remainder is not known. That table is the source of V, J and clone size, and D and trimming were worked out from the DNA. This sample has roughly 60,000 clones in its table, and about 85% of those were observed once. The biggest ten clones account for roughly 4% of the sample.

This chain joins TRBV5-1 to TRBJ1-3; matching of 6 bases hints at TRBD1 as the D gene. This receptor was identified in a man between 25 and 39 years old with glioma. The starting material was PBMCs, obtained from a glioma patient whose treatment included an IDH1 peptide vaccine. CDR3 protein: CASRSDRNSGNTIYF. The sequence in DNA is TGCGCCAGCAGGTCGGACAGAAACTCTGGAAACACCATATATTTT.